The 17 T cell receptor beta chains below were found in one sample sequenced in a study of blood T cells in healthy people across ages. The use of a sample-barcoded 5' primer and a J-beta primer mix characterized a second PCR of about 7 to 12 cycles. From the 5' RACE reads, TCRdb called clonotypes with MiXCR, one entry per CDR3 protein. The sample has hundreds of thousands of distinct CDR3 sequences, around 31% seen once. Input material: blood. These receptors all come from a woman older than 75 in good health.

This clonotype was recorded many times. This chain's CDR3 is CASRGLAGDKETQYF. In DNA, the CDR3 is TGTGCCAGCAGGGGACTAGCGGGGGACAAAGAGACCCAGTACTTC. This chain links TRBV12-3 or TRBV12-4 with TRBJ2-5; 14 bases match TRBD2. The CDR3 spans 15 residues. The J segment lost 3 bases and the V segment lost 6 bases, leaving 3 bases of the junction unmatched.

This clonotype was seen many times. This chain joins TRBV6-5 and TRBJ1-2, with a weak D call TRBD1 (5 bases). There are 13 residues in the CDR3. V was cut by 2 bases and J by 7 bases, with 11 bases left in between. Germline values: CDR1 MNHEY, CDR2 SVGAGI. CDR3 sequence reads: CASSYAGTIGYTF. Written as DNA, the CDR3 is TGTGCCAGCAGTTACGCCGGGACGATTGGCTACACCTTC.

This clonotype was seen many times. This chain uses TRBV30 with TRBJ2-7, with TRBD2 matching 10 bases. Germline loops: CDR1 GTSNPN, CDR2 SVGIG (reference sequence). The CDR3 consists of 12 residues. With 4 bases clipped from V and 3 bases from J, the junction kept 0 bases outside the gene matches. CDR3 residues: CAWTSGGYEQYF. The CDR3 DNA sequence: TGTGCCTGGACTAGCGGGGGCTACGAGCAGTACTTC.

This clonotype was detected ten times or more. The chain couples TRBV7-9 to TRBJ2-3, with D possibly matching TRBD2 (5 bases). The CDR3 runs to 12 residues. From germline, CDR1 is SEHNR and CDR2 FQNEAQ (reference sequence). V shed 3 bases and J shed 14 bases, with 15 bases lying between them. The CDR3 region is CASSFPAEGSYF. The CDR3 DNA reads as TGTGCCAGCAGCTTCCCCGCCGAGGGCTCGTATTTT.

The V and J genes are TRBV27 and TRBJ1-1, with D unclear. CDR1 and CDR2 (germline): MNHEY, SMNVEV (reference sequence). This CDR3 has 15 residues. The germline V and J ends were trimmed by 4 bases and 1 base, with 13 bases remaining between them. This chain's CDR3 is CASSSLGIRNTEAFF. In nucleotides, the CDR3 is TGTGCCAGCAGTTCGCTTGGGATTCGGAACACTGAAGCTTTCTTT.

Concerning this clonotype: Given a much more abundant clone one base away, this may be a read error. The rearrangement links TRBV5-6 to TRBJ2-7, with 14 bases that match TRBD2. Germline-derived CDR1 and CDR2 are SGHDT and YYEEEE. The CDR3 spans 19 residues. The V gene end was trimmed by 6 bases and the J gene end by 2 bases; junction bases not matched to a gene: 16. The CDR3 DNA reads TGTGCCAGCACTTCCGGGACTAGCGGGGGATCTAGAGGAACCTACGAGCAGTACTTC. Translated, it gives CASTSGTSGGSRGTYEQYF.

This clonotype was detected ten times or more. The chain uses TRBV15 and TRBJ1-2; tentative D call: TRBD1 (6 bases). The ends were cut back, 0 bases at V and 5 bases at J, with 19 bases in the middle. This CDR3 comprises 17 residues. Germline CDR1 is LNHNV and CDR2 is YYDKDF (reference sequence). The CDR3 nucleotides read TGTGCCACCAGCAGAGAGACGCGCAGGGGCGGGAGATATGGCTACACCTTC. This translates into CATSRETRRGGRYGYTF.

The sample holds a few counts of this clonotype. This may arise from a read error, as a much more abundant clone is one base away. This chain joins TRBV9 and TRBJ2-4; 8 bases match TRBD2. The CDR3 covers 13 residues. Trimming cost V 4 bases and J 13 bases; bases outside gene matches: 10. From germline, CDR1 is SGDLS and CDR2 YYNGEE. CDR3 nucleotide sequence: TGTGCCAGCAGCAGCGGGGGCCCTCTTGAGCAGTACTTC. Its protein product is CASSSGGPLEQYF.

The count of this clonotype is one. The germline gene is not matched at one end of the junction; a read error may be the cause. The chain links TRBV20-1 to TRBJ2-3; 10 nucleotides match TRBD2. The germline V gene has CDR1 DFQATT and CDR2 SNEGSKA (reference sequence). The CDR3 extends over 12 amino acids. The CDR3 DNA is TGCAGTGCCCTAGCGGGGGTCGATACGCAGGATTTT. It specifies CSALAGVDTQDF.

V gene TRBV6-5 combines with J gene TRBJ1-1, with D unclear. Trimming left V 0 bases short and J 5 bases short, with 10 bases between. Germline lookup yields CDR1 MNHEY and CDR2 SVGAGI. CDR3 length: 14 amino acids. The CDR3 sequence: CASSYSRDGTEAFF. The CDR3 coding sequence is TGTGCCAGCAGTTACTCGCGGGATGGAACTGAAGCTTTCTTT.

The chain uses TRBV5-6 and TRBJ2-2; D not resolved. CDR3 length equals 16 residues. CDR1 SGHDT and CDR2 YYEEEE come from the germline V gene. V gave up 1 base and J gave up 7 bases, with 17 bases separating them. The CDR3 region has the DNA TGTGCCAGCAGCTTGTATAGGGTCGCGATCGGCGGGGAGCTGTTTTTT. It yields the protein CASSLYRVAIGGELFF.

This clonotype was observed a single time. The CDR3 nucleotides read TGTGCCAGCAGCAAAGGGGACAGTTGGGACTGGCTGTTTTTT. It codes for CASSKGDSWDWLFF. This chain links TRBV3-1 with TRBJ1-4, with 7 positions matching TRBD1. After removal of 5 bases from V and 14 bases from J, the junction contained 14 bases not matched to a gene. Germline V gene data show CDR1 as LGHDT and CDR2 as YNNKEL (reference sequence). This CDR3 is built from 14 residues.

In this sample, this clonotype turned up a few times. This may arise from a read error, as a much more abundant clone is one base away. The rearrangement joins TRBV5-4 to TRBJ2-5; D is uncertain. This CDR3 is built from 11 residues. CDR1 is SGHNT and CDR2 is YYREEE in the germline V gene (reference sequence). V lost 5 bases to trimming and J lost 5 bases, with 7 bases between them. The CDR3 nucleotides are TGTGCCAGCAGGATTACGGAGACCCAGTACTTC. It translates to CASRITETQYF.

At least ten counts were recorded for this clonotype. The J gene is TRBJ2-7, the V gene TRBV5-6, with D possibly being TRBD1 or TRBD2 (5 bases each). The CDR3 is 15 residues long. Trimming pared 4 bases from V and 3 bases from J, leaving 17 bases between. The germline V gene has CDR1 SGHDT and CDR2 YYEEEE. The CDR3 is CASSGARGPDYEQYF. In nucleotides, the CDR3 is TGTGCCAGCAGCGGGGCGAGGGGCCCCGACTACGAGCAGTACTTC.

This clonotype turned up a few times. The chain links TRBV2 to TRBJ2-5; 7 bases are a match to TRBD2. Germline V gene lookup returns CDR1 SNHLY and CDR2 FYNNEI. There are 15 residues in the CDR3. Trimming took 6 bases from V and 1 from J; bases not matched to a gene: 8. This CDR3 reads CASRRWGGAQETQYF. In DNA form, the CDR3 reads TGTGCCAGCAGGCGGTGGGGAGGGGCCCAAGAGACCCAGTACTTC.

The chain has TRBV4-1 and TRBJ1-6; D call uncertain. Per germline, CDR1 MGHRA and CDR2 YSYEKL. The CDR3 is made up of 13 amino acids. Trimming cost V 1 base and J 7 bases, with 5 bases left between them. Here the CDR3 reads CASSQAWNSPLHF. CDR3 in DNA: TGCGCCAGCAGCCAAGCCTGGAATTCACCCCTCCACTTT.

This clonotype was observed many times. This chain joins TRBV5-1 and TRBJ1-2, with 8 positions matching TRBD1. CDR1 and CDR2 from the germline V gene are SGHRS and YFSETQ. This CDR3 region has 14 residues. With 4 bases clipped from V and 5 bases from J, the junction kept 7 bases outside the gene matches. The CDR3 DNA sequence: TGCGCCAGCAGCCGCGGGACAGGTGAATATGGCTACACCTTC. As protein: CASSRGTGEYGYTF.